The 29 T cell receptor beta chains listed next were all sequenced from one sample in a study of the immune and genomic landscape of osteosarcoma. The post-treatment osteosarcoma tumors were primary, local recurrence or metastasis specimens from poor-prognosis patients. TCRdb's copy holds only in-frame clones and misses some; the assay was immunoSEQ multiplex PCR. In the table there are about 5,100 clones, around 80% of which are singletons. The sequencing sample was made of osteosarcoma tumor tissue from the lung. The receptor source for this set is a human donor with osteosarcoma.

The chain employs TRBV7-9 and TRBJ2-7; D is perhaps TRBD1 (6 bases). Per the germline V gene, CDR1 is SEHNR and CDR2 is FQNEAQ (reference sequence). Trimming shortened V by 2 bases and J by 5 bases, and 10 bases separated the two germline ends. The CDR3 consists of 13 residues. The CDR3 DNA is TGTGCCAGCAGCTTAAGCAGGGGCCACGAGCAGTACTTC. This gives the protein CASSLSRGHEQYF.

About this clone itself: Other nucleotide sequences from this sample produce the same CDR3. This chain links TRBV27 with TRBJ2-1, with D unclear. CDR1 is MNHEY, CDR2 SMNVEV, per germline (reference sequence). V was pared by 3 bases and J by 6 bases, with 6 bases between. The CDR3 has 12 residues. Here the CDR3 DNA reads TGTGCCAGCAGTTTGGGCGGCAATGAGCAGTTCTTC. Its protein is CASSLGGNEQFF.

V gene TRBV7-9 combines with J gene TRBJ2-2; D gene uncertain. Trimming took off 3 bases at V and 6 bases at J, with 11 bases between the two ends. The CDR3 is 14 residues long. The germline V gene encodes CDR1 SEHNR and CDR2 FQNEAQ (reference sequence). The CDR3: CASSFTGWAGELFF. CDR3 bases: TGTGCCAGCAGCTTTACTGGATGGGCCGGGGAGCTGTTTTTT.

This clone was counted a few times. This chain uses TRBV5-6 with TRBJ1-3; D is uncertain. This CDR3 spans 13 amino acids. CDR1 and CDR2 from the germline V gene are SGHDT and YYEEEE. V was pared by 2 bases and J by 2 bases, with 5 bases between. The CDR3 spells CASSLPAGNTIYF. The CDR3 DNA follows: TGTGCCAGCAGCTTACCAGCTGGAAACACCATATATTTT.

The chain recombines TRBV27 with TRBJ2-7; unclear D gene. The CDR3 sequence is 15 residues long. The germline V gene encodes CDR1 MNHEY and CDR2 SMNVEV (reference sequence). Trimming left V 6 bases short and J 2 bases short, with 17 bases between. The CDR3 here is CASSLAGPLPYEQYF. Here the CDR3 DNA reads TGTGCCAGCAGCCTTGCCGGGCCTCTCCCCTACGAGCAGTACTTC.

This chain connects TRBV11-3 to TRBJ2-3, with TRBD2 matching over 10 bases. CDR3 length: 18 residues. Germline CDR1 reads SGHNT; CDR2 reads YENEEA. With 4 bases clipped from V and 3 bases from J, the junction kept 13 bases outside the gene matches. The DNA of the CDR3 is TGTGCCAGCAGCTCCATTACCGGGACTAGCGATGGGACAGATACGCAGTATTTT. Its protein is CASSSITGTSDGTDTQYF.

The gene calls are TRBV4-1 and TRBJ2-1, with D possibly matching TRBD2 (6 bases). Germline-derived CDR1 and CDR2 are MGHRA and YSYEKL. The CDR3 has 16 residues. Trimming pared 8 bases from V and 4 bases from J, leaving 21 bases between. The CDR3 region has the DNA TGCGCCAGCGACCGGACCCCATATAGCGGATACAATGAGCAGTTCTTC. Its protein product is CASDRTPYSGYNEQFF.

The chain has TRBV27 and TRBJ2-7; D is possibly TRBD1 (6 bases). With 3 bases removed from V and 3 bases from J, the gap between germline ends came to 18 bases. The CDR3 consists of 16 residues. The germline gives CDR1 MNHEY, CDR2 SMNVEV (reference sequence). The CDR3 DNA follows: TGTGCCAGCAGTTTCAGGGTAGGGGGTTCGGACTACGAGCAGTACTTC. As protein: CASSFRVGGSDYEQYF.

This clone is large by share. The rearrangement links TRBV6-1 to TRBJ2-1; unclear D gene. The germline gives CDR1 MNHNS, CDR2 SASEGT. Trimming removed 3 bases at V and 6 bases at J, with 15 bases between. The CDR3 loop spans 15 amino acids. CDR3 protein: CASSDDLGLGNEQFF. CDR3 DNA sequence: TGTGCCAGCAGTGACGATCTCGGGTTAGGCAATGAGCAGTTCTTC.

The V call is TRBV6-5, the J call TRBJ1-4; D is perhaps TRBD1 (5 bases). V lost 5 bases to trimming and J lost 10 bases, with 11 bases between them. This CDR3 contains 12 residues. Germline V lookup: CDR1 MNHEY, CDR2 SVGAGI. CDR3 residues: CASSPDSGKLFF. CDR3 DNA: TGTGCCAGCAGTCCAGACAGCGGAAAACTGTTTTTT.

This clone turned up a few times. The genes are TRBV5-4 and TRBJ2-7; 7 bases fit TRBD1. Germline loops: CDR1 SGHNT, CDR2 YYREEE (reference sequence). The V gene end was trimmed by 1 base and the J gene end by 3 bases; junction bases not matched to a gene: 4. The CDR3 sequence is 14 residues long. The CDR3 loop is CASSLSAGGYEQYF. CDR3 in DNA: TGTGCCAGCAGCTTGAGTGCAGGGGGCTACGAGCAGTACTTC.

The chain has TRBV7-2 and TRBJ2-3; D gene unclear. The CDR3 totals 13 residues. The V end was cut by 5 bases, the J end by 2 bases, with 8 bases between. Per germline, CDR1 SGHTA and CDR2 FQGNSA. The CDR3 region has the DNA TGTGCCAGCAGCCCACGGTTCACAGATACGCAGTATTTT. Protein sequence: CASSPRFTDTQYF. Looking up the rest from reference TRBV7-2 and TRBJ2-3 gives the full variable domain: GAGVSQSPSNKVTEKGKDVELRCDPISGHTALYWYRQSLGQGLEFLIYFQGNSAPDKSGLPSDRFSAERTGGSVSTLTIQRTQQEDSAVYLCASSPRFTDTQYFGPGTRLTVL.

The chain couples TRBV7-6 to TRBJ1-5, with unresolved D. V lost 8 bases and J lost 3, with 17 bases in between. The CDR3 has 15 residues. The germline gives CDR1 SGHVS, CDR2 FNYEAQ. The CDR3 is CASPPPRRLNQPQHF. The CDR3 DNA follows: TGTGCCAGCCCCCCCCCAAGGCGACTCAATCAGCCCCAGCATTTT.

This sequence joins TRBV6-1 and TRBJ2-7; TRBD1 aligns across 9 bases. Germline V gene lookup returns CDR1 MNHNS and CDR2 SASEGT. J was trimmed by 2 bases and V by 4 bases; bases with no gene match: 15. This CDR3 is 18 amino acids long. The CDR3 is CASSVSPTNRGLTYEQYF. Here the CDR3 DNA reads TGTGCCAGCAGTGTTAGCCCCACAAACAGGGGGCTAACCTACGAGCAGTACTTC.

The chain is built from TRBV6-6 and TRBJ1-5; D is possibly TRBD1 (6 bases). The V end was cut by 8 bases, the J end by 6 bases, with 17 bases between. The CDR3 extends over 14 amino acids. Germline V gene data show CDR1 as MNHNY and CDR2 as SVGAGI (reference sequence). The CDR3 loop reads CASAIWGAGQPQHF. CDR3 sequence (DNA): TGTGCCAGCGCTATTTGGGGGGCGGGTCAGCCCCAGCATTTT.

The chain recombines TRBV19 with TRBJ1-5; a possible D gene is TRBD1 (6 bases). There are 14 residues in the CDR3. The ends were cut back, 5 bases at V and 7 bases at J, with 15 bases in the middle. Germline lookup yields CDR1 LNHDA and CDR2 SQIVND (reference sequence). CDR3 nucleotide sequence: TGTGCCAGTAGTCCAGGACAGCAAGGGCAGCCCCAGCATTTT. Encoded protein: CASSPGQQGQPQHF.

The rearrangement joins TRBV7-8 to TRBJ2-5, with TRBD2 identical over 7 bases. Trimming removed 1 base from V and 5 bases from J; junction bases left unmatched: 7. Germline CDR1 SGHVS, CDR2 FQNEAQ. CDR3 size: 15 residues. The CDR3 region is CASSLGAGWGETQYF. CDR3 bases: TGTGCCAGCAGCTTAGGAGCGGGATGGGGCGAGACCCAGTACTTC.

The CDR3 is CASSYAPTGAQETQYF. CDR3 DNA: TGTGCCAGCAGTTACGCCCCTACAGGGGCCCAAGAGACCCAGTACTTC. The chain uses TRBV6-5 and TRBJ2-5; 7 nucleotides match TRBD1. This CDR3 has 16 amino acids. The germline CDR1 and CDR2 sequences are MNHEY and SVGAGI. The trim removed 2 bases at V and 1 base at J, leaving 7 bases unmatched.

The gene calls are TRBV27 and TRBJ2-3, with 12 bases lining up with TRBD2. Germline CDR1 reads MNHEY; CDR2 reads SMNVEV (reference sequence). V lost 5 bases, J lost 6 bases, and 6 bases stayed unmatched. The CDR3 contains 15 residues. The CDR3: CASSASSGREDTQYF. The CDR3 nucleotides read TGTGCCAGCAGTGCCTCTAGCGGGAGGGAGGATACGCAGTATTTT.

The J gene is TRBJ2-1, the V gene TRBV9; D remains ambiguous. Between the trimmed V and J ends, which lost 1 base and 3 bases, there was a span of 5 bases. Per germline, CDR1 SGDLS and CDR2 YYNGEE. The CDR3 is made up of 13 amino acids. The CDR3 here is CASSVWGYNEQFF. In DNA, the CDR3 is TGTGCCAGCAGCGTATGGGGCTACAATGAGCAGTTCTTC. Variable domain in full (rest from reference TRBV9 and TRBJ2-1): DSGVTQTPKHLITATGQRVTLRCSPRSGDLSVYWYQQSLDQGLQFLIQYYNGEERAKGNILERFSAQQFPDLHSELNLSSLELGDSALYFCASSVWGYNEQFFGPGTRLTVL.

The CDR3 reads CASSPNQGAETQYF. CDR3 sequence (DNA): TGTGCCAGCAGCCCGAACCAGGGGGCCGAGACCCAGTACTTC. The V and J genes are TRBV9 and TRBJ2-5; TRBD1 matches at 8 bases. Per germline, CDR1 SGDLS and CDR2 YYNGEE. V trimming: 4 bases; J trimming: 5 bases; junction bases outside the gene matches: 7. CDR3 length equals 14 residues.

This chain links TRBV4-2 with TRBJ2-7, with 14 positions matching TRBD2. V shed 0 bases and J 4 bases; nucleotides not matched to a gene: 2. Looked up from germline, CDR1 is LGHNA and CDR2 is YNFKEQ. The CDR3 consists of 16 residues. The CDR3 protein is CASSQDWTSGRYEQYF. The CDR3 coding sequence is TGTGCCAGCAGCCAAGATTGGACTAGCGGGAGGTACGAGCAGTACTTC.

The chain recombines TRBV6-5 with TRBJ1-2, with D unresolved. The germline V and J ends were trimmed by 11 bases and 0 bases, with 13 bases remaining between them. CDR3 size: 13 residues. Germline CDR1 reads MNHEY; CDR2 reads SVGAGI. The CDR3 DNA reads TGTGCCGGCCGACATATTACTAACTATGGCTACACCTTC. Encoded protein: CAGRHITNYGYTF.

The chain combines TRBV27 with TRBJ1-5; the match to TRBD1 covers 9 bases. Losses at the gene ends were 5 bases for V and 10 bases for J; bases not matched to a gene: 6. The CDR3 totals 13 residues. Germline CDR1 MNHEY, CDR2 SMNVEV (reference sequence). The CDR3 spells CASSLGQGTPQHF. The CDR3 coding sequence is TGTGCCAGCAGTCTGGGACAGGGCACACCCCAGCATTTT.

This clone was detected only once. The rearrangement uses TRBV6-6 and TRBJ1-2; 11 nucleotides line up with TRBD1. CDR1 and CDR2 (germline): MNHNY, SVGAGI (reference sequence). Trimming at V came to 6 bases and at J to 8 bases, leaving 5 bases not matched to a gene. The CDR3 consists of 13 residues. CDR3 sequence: CASSGQGAKGYTF. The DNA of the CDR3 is TGTGCCAGCAGCGGACAGGGGGCTAAGGGCTACACCTTC.

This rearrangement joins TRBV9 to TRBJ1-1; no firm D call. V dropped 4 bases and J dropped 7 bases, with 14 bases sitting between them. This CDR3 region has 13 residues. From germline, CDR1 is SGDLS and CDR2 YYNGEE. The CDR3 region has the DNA TGTGCCAGCAGCCAGCAAGGGTTGGATGAAGCTTTCTTT. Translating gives CASSQQGLDEAFF.

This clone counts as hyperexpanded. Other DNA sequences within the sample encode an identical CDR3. The DNA for the CDR3 is TGTGCCTGGAGTGGGCGGGGGGAGCAGTACTTC. It is translated as CAWSGRGEQYF. This chain links TRBV30 with TRBJ2-7; TRBD2 matches 7 bases. There are 11 residues in the CDR3. CDR1 GTSNPN and CDR2 SVGIG come from the germline V gene (reference sequence). Trimming took 1 base from V and 7 from J; bases not matched to a gene: 1.

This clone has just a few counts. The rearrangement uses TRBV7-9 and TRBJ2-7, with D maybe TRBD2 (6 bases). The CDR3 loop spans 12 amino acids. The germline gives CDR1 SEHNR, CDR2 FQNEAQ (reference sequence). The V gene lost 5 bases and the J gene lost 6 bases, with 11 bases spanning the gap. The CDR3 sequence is CASSPREGEQYF. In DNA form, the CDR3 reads TGTGCCAGCAGCCCGCGGGAAGGCGAGCAGTACTTC.

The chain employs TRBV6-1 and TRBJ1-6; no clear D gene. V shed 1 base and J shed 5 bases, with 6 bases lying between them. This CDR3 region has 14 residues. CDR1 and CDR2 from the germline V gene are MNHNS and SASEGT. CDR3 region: CASSEELNNSPLHF. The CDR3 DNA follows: TGTGCCAGCAGTGAAGAGTTAAATAATTCACCCCTCCACTTT.